This T cell receptor (beta chain) was identified in a study of blood T cells in healthy people across ages. Germline lookup yields CDR1 DFQATT and CDR2 SNEGSKA (reference sequence). The length of the CDR3 is 14 residues. The V segment lost 0 bases and the J segment 6 bases; nucleotides outside the gene matches: 4. The sample holds a few counts of this clonotype. Through a sample-barcoded 5' primer and a J-beta primer mix, a second PCR was run for about 6 to 12 cycles. TCRdb itself ran the 5' RACE reads through MiXCR, one entry per CDR3 protein. The data show about 620,000 distinct CDR3 sequences, roughly 21% seen once. The donors, healthy Caucasians from Russia, were aged roughly 6 to 100.

This sequence joins TRBV20-1 and TRBJ2-2, with 7 bases that match TRBD2. This clonotype was obtained from a man in his 70s in good health. The sequenced sample was blood. The CDR3 here is CSARDRGDAGELFF. In DNA, the CDR3 is TGCAGTGCTAGAGATCGGGGGGACGCCGGGGAGCTGTTTTTT.